This T cell receptor beta chain stems from a study of blood T cell repertoires in COVID-19 (dated by TCRdb to 2018 to 2021). Study-wide context: Samples from collaborators originated in the United States, Italy and Spain and spanned both the acute and convalescent phases of COVID-19. Subjects who had been exposed to COVID-19, were actively infected with it, or had recovered from it provided the deeply sampled blood TCRbeta repertoires that made up the dataset. The samples were drawn from two sources: the first 160 participants of the ongoing ImmuneRACE study, and fewer than 1,500 subjects contributed by 6 global collaborators. The material from the prospective study consisted of cDNA or gDNA derived from T cells, B-cell-depleted T cells, or PBMCs. The repertoires were made available in a free public database intended to serve as a resource for research on the immune response to SARS-CoV-2. Where available, HLA class I and class II types were taken from metadata supplied by the sample provider and were not determined by assay-based typing. A de-identified subject ID, COVID-19 status, age in years and sex were almost always included in the sample metadata. What the authors observed across the whole study: The amount of clinical and demographic metadata varied by source and participant and was provided uncurated.

Including the terminal cysteine and phenylalanine, the CDR3 comprises 15 residues. Of all the DNA, just the CDR3 is kept, 45 bases in frame from base 1. CDR1 and CDR2 are read off the germline V gene as LGHNA and YNFKEQ. V loses 1 base, J loses 4 bases, and the germline ends lie 14 bases apart. Whole blood was collected in K2EDTA tubes by collaborating institutions according to the institutions' own protocols. For TCRbeta analysis, collaborator samples were shipped as frozen whole blood, as isolated PBMCs, or as DNA extracted from either sample type. TCRbeta CDR3 regions were amplified from genomic DNA using the immunoSEQ Assay, a bias-controlled multiplex PCR. Per the authors' processing: The number of nucleated cells in each sample was estimated from the amplification of reference gene primers within the assay. To quantify the absolute abundance of each unique TCRbeta CDR3 rearrangement, sequence reads were collapsed and filtered. For each sample, productive Simpson clonality was calculated by taking the square root of Simpson's diversity index across productive rearrangements. Held by TCRdb, this immuneACCESS table contains in-frame sequences only and omits some clones. Under half of the omission traces to an unresolved V gene where checked; the cause of the rest is unknown. From that table come the V and J calls and clone size; the DNA was used to work out D and trimming. The sample contains 120,000 or so clones, around 77% of them found a single time. The ten most abundant clones make up over 6.5% of the sample.

About this clone itself: Its antigen has not been determined. No quality values exist for individual bases; no much larger clone is one base distant.

The source of this sequence is a human donor in a cohort sampled during active COVID-19. Sequences were obtained from peripheral blood. This sequence uses TRBV4-2 and TRBJ2-7; the D gene is perhaps TRBD2, from 5 matching bases. The bases read TGTGCCAGCAGCCAAGTCAGCGGAGAGACTTACGAGCAGTACTTC. It translates as CASSQVSGETYEQYF.